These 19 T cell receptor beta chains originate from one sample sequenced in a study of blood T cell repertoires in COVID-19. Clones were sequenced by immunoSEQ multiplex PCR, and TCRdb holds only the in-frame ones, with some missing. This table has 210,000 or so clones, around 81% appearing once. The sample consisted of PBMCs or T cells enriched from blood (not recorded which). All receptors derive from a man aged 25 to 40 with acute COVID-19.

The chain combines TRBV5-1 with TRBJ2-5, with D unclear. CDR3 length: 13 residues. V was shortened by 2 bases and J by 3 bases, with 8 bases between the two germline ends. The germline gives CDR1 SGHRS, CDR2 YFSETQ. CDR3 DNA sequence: TGCGCCAGCAGCTTCCTCCCGGAAGAGACCCAGTACTTC. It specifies CASSFLPEETQYF.

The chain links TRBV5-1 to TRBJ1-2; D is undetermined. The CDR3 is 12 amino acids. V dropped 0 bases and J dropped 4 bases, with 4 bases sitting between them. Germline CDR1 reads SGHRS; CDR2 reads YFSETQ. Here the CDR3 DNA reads TGCGCCAGCAGCTTGGACACCTATGGCTACACCTTC. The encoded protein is CASSLDTYGYTF.

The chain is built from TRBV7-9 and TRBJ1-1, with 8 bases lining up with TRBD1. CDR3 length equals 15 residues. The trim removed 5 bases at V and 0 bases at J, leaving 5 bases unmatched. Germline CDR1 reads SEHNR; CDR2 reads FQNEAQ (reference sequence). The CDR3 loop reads CASSPGRGLNTEAFF. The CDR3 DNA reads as TGTGCCAGCAGCCCCGGCAGGGGGCTGAACACTGAAGCTTTCTTT.

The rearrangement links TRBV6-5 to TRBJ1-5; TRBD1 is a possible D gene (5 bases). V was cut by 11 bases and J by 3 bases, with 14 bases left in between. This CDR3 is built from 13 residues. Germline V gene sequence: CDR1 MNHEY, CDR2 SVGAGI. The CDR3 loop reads CAQPGRDNQPQHF. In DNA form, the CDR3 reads TGTGCCCAGCCAGGGCGGGACAATCAGCCCCAGCATTTT.

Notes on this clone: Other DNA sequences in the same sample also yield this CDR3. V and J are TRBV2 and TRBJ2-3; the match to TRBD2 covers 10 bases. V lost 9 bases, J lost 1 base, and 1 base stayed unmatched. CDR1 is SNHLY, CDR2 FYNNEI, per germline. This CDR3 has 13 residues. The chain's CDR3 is CASGLAGTDTQYF. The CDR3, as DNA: TGTGCCAGTGGACTAGCGGGCACAGATACGCAGTATTTT.

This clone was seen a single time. The CDR3 reads CASSLASSQRTDTQYF. DNA of the CDR3: TGTGCCAGCAGCTTAGCTAGCAGTCAACGCACAGATACGCAGTATTTT. This chain joins TRBV7-9 and TRBJ2-3, with unresolved D. The CDR3 spans 16 residues. Germline lookup yields CDR1 SEHNR and CDR2 FQNEAQ (reference sequence). Trimming removed 0 bases from V and 1 base from J, with 11 bases in between.

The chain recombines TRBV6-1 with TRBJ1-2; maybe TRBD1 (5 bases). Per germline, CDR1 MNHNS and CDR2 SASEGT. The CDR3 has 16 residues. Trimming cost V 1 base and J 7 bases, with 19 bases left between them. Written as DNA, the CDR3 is TGTGCCAGCAGTGAAGTCTTGACACAGGTTAAGTTTGGCTACACCTTC. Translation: CASSEVLTQVKFGYTF.

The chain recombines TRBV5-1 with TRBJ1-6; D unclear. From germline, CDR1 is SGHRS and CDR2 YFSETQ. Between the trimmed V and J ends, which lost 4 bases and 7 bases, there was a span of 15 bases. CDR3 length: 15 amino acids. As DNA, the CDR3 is TGCGCCAGCAGCCCGGAGGGAGGACCCAATTCACCCCTCCACTTT. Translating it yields CASSPEGGPNSPLHF.

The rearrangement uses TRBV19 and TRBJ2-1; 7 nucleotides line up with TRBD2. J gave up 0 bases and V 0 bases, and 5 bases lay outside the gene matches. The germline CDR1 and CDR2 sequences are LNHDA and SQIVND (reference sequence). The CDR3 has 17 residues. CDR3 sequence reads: CASSIEDSGFSYNEQFF. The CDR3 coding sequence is TGTGCCAGTAGTATAGAGGATAGCGGGTTCTCCTACAATGAGCAGTTCTTC.

The CDR3 DNA reads as TGTGCCAGCAGTTTGAGCGGGGGGGCCCCAGATACGCAGTATTTT. Its protein is CASSLSGGAPDTQYF. This chain connects TRBV5-4 to TRBJ2-3; 10 bases agree with TRBD2. The CDR3 runs to 15 residues. Germline loops: CDR1 SGHNT, CDR2 YYREEE (reference sequence). Trimming removed 5 bases from V and 4 bases from J; junction bases left unmatched: 7.

The CDR3 coding sequence is TGCAGCGTTGAAGGCGGACAGCACACTTACTCTGGGGCCAACGTCCTGACTTTC. Protein: CSVEGGQHTYSGANVLTF. V usage is TRBV29-1 and J usage is TRBJ2-6, with a tentative D call TRBD1 (6 bases). V dropped 1 base and J dropped 0 bases, with 16 bases sitting between them. The CDR3 spans 18 residues. The V gene's germline CDR1 is SQVTM and CDR2 ANQGSEA.

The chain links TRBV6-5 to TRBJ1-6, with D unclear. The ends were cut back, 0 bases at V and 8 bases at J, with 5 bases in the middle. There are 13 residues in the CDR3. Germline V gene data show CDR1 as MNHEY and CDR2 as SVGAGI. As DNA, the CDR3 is TGTGCCAGCAGTTACTCGAGAGATTCACCCCTCCACTTT. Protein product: CASSYSRDSPLHF.

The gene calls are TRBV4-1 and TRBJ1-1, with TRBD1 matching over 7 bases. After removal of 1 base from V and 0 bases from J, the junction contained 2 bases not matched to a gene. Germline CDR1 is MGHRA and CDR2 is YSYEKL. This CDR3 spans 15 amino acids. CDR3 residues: CASSQGDRLNTEAFF. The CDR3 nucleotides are TGCGCCAGCAGCCAAGGGGACAGACTGAACACTGAAGCTTTCTTT.

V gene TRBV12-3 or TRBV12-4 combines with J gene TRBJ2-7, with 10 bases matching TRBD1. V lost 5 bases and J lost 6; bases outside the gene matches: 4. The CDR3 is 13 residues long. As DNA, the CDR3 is TGTGCCAGCAGTCCCGGGACAGGGGTCGAGCAGTACTTC. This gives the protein CASSPGTGVEQYF.

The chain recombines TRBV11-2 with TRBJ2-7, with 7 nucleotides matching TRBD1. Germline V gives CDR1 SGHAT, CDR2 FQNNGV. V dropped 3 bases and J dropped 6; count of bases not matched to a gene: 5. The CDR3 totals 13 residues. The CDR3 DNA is TGTGCCAGCAGCTTGGGGACAGCATCCGAGCAGTACTTC. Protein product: CASSLGTASEQYF. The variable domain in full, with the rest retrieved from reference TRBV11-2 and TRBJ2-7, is EAGVAQSPRYKIIEKRQSVAFWCNPISGHATLYWYQQILGQGPKLLIQFQNNGVVDDSQLPKDRFSAERLKGVDSTLKIQPAKLEDSAVYLCASSLGTASEQYFGPGTRLTVT.

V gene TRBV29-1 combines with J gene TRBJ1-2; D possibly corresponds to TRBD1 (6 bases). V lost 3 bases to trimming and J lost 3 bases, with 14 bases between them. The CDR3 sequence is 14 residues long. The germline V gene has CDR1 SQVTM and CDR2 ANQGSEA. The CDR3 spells CSVDGGGRDYGYTF. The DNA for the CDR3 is TGCAGCGTTGATGGGGGCGGTCGAGACTATGGCTACACCTTC.

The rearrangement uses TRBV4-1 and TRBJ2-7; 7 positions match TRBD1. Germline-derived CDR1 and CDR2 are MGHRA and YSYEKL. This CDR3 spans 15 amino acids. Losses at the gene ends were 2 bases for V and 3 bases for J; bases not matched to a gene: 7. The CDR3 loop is CASSQTTGPDYEQYF. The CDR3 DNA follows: TGCGCCAGCAGCCAAACGACAGGGCCCGACTACGAGCAGTACTTC.

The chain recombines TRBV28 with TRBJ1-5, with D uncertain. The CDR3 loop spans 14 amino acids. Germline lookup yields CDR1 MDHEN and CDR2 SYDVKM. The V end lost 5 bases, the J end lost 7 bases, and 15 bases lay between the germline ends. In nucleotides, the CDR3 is TGTGCCAGCAGTAGAGAAGAGGGATGGCAGCCCCAGCATTTT. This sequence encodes CASSREEGWQPQHF. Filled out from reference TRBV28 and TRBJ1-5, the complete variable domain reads DVKVTQSSRYLVKRTGEKVFLECVQDMDHENMFWYRQDPGLGLRLIYFSYDVKMKEKGDIPEGYSVSREKKERFSLILESASTNQTSMYLCASSREEGWQPQHFGDGTRLSIL.

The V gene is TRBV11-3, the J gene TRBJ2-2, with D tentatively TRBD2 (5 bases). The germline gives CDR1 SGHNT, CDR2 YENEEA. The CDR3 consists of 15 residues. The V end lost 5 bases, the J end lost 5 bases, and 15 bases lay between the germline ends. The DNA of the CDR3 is TGTGCCAGCAGCCCCGGGAACGGGCATACCGGGGAGCTGTTTTTT. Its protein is CASSPGNGHTGELFF.